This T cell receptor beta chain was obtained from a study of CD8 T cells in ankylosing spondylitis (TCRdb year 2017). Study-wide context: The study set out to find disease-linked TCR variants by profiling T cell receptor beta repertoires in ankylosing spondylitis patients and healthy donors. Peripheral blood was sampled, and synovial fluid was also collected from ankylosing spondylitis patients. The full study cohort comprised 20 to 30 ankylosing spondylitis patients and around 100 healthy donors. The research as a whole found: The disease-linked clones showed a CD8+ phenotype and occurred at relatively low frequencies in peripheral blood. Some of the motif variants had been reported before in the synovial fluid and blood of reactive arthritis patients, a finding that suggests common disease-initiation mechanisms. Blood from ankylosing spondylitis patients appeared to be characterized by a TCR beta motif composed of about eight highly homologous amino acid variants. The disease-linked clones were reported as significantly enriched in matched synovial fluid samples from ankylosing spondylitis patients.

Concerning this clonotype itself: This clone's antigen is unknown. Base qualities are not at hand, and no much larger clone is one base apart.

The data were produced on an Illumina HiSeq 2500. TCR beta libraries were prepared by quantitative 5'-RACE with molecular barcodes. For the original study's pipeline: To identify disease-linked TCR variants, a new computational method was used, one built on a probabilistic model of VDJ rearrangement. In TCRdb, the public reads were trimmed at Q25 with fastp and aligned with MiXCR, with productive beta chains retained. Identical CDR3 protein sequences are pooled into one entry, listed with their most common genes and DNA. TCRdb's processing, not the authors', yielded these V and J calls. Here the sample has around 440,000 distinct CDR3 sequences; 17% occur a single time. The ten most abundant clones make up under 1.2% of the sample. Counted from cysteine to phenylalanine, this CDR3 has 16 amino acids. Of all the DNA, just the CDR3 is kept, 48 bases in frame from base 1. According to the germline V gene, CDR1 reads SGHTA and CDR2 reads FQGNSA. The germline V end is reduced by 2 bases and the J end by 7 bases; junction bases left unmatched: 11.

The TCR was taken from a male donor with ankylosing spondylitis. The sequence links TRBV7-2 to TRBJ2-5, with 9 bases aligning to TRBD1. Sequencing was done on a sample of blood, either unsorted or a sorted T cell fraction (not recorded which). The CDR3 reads CASSLRDRANFGTQYF. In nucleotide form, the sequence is TGTGCCAGCAGCTTAAGGGACAGGGCTAATTTTGGGACCCAGTACTTC.